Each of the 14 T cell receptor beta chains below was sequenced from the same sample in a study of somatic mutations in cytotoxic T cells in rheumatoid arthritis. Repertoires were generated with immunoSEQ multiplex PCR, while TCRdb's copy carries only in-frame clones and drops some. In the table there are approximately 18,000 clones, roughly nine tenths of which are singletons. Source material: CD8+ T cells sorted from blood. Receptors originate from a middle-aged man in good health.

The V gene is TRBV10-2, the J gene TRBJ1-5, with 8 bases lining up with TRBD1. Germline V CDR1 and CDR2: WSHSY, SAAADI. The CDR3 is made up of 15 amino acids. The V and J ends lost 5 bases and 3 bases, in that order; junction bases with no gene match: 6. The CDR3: CASSFTGGINQPQHF. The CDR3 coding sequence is TGCGCCAGCAGTTTTACAGGGGGTATCAATCAGCCCCAGCATTTT.

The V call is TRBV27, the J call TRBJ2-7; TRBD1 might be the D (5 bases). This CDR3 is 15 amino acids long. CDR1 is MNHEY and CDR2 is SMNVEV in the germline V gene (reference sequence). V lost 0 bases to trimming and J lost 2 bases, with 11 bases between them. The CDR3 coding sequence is TGTGCCAGCAGTTTATCTTCAGGGCCAGCCTACGAGCAGTACTTC. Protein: CASSLSSGPAYEQYF.

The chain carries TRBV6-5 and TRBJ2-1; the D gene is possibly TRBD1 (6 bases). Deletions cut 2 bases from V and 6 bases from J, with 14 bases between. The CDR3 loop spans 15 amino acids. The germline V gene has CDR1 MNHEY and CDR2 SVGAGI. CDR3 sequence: CASSYPTGRGNEQFF. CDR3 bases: TGTGCCAGCAGTTACCCGACGGGCAGGGGCAATGAGCAGTTCTTC.

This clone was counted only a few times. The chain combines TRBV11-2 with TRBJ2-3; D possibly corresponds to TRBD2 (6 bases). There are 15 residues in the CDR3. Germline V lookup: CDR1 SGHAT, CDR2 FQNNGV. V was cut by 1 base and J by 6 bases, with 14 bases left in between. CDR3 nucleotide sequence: TGTGCCAGCAGCTTAGGAGGGACTTTCGGGGATACGCAGTATTTT. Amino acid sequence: CASSLGGTFGDTQYF.

The CDR3 DNA sequence: TGTGCCAGCAGCAGGGGTGGGCTAGAGACCCAGTACTTC. Its translation is CASSRGGLETQYF. The V gene is TRBV2, the J gene TRBJ2-5; D is perhaps TRBD1 (6 bases). With 6 bases removed from V and 4 bases from J, the gap between germline ends came to 12 bases. CDR3 length equals 13 residues. Looked up from germline, CDR1 is SNHLY and CDR2 is FYNNEI. Full variable domain (rest looked up from reference TRBV2 and TRBJ2-5): EPEVTQTPSHQVTQMGQEVILRCVPISNHLYFYWYRQILGQKVEFLVSFYNNEISEKSEIFDDQFSVERPDGSNFTLKIRSTKLEDSAMYFCASSRGGLETQYFGPGTRLLVL.

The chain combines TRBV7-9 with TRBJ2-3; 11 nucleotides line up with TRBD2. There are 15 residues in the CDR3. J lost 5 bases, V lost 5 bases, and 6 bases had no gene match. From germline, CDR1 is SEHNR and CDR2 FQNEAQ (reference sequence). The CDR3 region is CASSPPGLAGDTQYF. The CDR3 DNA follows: TGTGCCAGCAGCCCACCAGGACTAGCGGGAGATACGCAGTATTTT. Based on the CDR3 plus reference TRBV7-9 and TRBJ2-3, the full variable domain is DTGVSQNPRHKITKRGQNVTFRCDPISEHNRLYWYRQTLGQGPEFLTYFQNEAQLEKSRLLSDRFSAERPKGSFSTLEIQRTEQGDSAMYLCASSPPGLAGDTQYFGPGTRLTVL.

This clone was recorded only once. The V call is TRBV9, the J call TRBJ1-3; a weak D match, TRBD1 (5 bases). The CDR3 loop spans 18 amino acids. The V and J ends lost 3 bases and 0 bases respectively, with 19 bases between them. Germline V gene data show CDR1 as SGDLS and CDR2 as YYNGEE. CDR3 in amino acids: CASSEMPGRRNSGNTIYF. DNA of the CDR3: TGTGCCAGCAGCGAAATGCCGGGACGGCGGAACTCTGGAAACACCATATATTTT.

CDR3 sequence (DNA): TGTGCCAGCAGTTTATGGGGTCGAGAGACCCAGTACTTC. Protein sequence: CASSLWGRETQYF. This rearrangement joins TRBV28 to TRBJ2-5; D is undetermined. CDR3 size: 13 residues. The V and J ends lost 0 bases and 4 bases respectively, with 6 bases between them. Germline CDR1 is MDHEN and CDR2 is SYDVKM.

CDR3 residues: CASSEMGLAGVLPYNEQFF. The DNA for the CDR3 is TGTGCCAGCAGTGAAATGGGACTAGCGGGAGTTCTCCCCTACAATGAGCAGTTCTTC. The chain links TRBV2 to TRBJ2-1; 14 nucleotides line up with TRBD2. Germline V gene sequence: CDR1 SNHLY, CDR2 FYNNEI. The CDR3 has 19 amino acids. V lost 2 bases and J lost 2; bases outside the gene matches: 8.

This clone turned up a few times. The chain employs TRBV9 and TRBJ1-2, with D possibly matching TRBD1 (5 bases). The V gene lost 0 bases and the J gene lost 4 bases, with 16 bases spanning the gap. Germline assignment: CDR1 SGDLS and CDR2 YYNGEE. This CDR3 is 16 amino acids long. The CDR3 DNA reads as TGTGCCAGCAGCGTAGGGGGAGAGGGGAGGAGCTATGGCTACACCTTC. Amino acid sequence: CASSVGGEGRSYGYTF.

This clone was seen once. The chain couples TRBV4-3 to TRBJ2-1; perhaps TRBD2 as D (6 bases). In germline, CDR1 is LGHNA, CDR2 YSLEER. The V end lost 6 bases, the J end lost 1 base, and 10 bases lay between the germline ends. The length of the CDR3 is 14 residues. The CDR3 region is CASSLAWSYNEQFF. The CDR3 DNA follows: TGCGCCAGCAGTCTAGCGTGGTCCTACAATGAGCAGTTCTTC.

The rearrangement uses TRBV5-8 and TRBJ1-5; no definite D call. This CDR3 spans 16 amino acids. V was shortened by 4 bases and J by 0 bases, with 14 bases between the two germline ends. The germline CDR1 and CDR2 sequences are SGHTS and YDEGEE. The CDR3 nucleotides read TGTGCCAGCAGCCAAACGTTCGCTAATAGCAATCAGCCCCAGCATTTT. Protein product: CASSQTFANSNQPQHF.

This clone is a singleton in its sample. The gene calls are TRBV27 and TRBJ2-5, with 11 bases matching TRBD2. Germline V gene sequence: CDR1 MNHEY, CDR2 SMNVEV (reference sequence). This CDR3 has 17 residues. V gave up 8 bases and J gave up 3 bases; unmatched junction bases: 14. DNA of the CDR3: TGTGCCAGCGCGTCTAGAACTAGCGGGAGAACCAAAGAGACCCAGTACTTC. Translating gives CASASRTSGRTKETQYF.

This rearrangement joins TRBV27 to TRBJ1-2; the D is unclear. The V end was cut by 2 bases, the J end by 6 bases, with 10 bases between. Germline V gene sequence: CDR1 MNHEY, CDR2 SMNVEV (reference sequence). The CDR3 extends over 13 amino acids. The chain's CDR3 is CASSLRTNDGYTF. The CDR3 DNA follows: TGTGCCAGCAGTTTACGGACGAACGATGGCTACACCTTC.